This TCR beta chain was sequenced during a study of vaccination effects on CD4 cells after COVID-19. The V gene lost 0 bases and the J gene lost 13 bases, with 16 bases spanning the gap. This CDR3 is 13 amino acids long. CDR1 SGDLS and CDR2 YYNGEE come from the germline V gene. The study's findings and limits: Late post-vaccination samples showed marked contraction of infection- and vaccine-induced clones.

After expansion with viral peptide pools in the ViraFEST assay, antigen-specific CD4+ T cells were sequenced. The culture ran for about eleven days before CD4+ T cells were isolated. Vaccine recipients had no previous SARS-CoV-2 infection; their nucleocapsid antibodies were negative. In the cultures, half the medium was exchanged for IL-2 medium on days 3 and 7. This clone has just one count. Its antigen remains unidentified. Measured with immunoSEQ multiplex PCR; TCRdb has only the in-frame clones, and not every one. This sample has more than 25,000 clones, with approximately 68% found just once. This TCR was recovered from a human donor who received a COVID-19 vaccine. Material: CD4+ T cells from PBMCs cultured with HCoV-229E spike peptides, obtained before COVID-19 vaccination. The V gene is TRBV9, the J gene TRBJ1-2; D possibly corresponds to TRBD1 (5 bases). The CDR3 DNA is TGTGCCAGCAGCGTAGGGGGACGGGCCACTGGCACCTTC. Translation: CASSVGGRATGTF.